A selection of T cell receptor beta chains follows, all from one sample in a study of radiotherapy plus CTLA-4 blockade in lung cancer. Measured with immunoSEQ multiplex PCR; TCRdb has only the in-frame clones, and not every one. The sample comprises tens of thousands of clones, roughly three quarters of which are singletons, and over 2% rests with the top ten. The sequenced sample was peripheral blood, obtained from a patient treated with radiotherapy plus ipilimumab. All receptors come from a human donor with non-small cell lung cancer whose response to radiotherapy plus ipilimumab could not be evaluated. CDR3s leave out the opening cysteine and the closing phenylalanine or tryptophan.

v_call: TRBV9
j_call: TRBJ2-2
cdr3_aa: ASSVVGTGVTGELF

v_call: TRBV7-9
j_call: TRBJ1-6
cdr3_aa: ASSARDSDNNSPLH

v_call: TRBV4-3
j_call: TRBJ1-2
cdr3_aa: ASSQGWAGGNYGYT

v_call: TRBV11-2
j_call: TRBJ1-1
cdr3_aa: ASSALDRGSTEAF

v_call: TRBV6-8
j_call: TRBJ2-4
cdr3_aa: ASSYGPFRGRAKNIQY

v_call: TRBV7-9
j_call: TRBJ2-2
cdr3_aa: ATMGAGAASNTGELF

v_call: TRBV4-1
j_call: TRBJ2-1
cdr3_aa: ASSPGYGTGEF

v_call: TRBV7-3
j_call: TRBJ2-2
cdr3_aa: ASSFFASSTGELF

v_call: TRBV7-9
j_call: TRBJ1-1
cdr3_aa: ASSLAFVNTEAF

v_call: TRBV29-1
j_call: TRBJ1-2
cdr3_aa: SVTGDQNLYGYT

v_call: TRBV30
j_call: TRBJ2-1
cdr3_aa: AWSQGEQF

v_call: TRBV29-1
j_call: TRBJ2-3
cdr3_aa: SVEGGQKSSTDTQY

v_call: TRBV4-2
j_call: TRBJ2-3
cdr3_aa: ASSPQDREGTDTQY

v_call: TRBV28
j_call: TRBJ1-4
cdr3_aa: ASSLGGNEELF

v_call: TRBV27
j_call: TRBJ1-1
cdr3_aa: ASSSQGAGNTEAF

v_call: TRBV11-2
j_call: TRBJ2-7
cdr3_aa: ASSPWVGTGGYEQY